This paragraph reports one TCR beta chain. A multiplex PCR was run with 60 Vbeta primers and 13 Jbeta primers. Libraries were prepared by immunoSEQ multiplex PCR; TCRdb keeps only in-frame clonotypes and omits some of them. The sample gives over 55,000 clones, 65% to 75% of which show up once; about 7.4% is in the top ten. Per germline, CDR1 MNHEY and CDR2 SVGAGI. J was trimmed by 3 bases and V by 2 bases; bases with no gene match: 6. This CDR3 comprises 15 residues. These data come from a study of cytomegalovirus exposure and HLA in healthy donors. Specimen: PBMCs. V is TRBV6-5 and J is TRBJ2-7, with TRBD2 matching 8 bases. This clonotype was sampled from a man between 35 and 55 years old in good health and CMV-seropositive. CDR3 sequence: CASSYTPGTSYEQYF. For the CDR3, the DNA is TGTGCCAGCAGTTACACGCCCGGGACTAGCTACGAGCAGTACTTC.